This TCR beta chain was obtained from a study of identical twins. Overall study findings and caveats: Models underestimated out-of-frame TCR alpha sharing in monozygotic twins.

This clonotype was counted a single time. As yet, its antigen is unknown. TCRdb recomputed calls from the 5' RACE reads with MiXCR, one row per CDR3 protein. The sample records around 690,000 distinct CDR3 sequences, 21% being singletons. The CDR3 covers 14 residues. The germline V gene has CDR1 SGDLS and CDR2 YYNGEE. With 3 bases removed from V and 6 bases from J, the gap between germline ends came to 16 bases. These records were also assigned to another study, of T cells expressing NK-cell markers. This second report adds: Sequenced donors, eight in total, included seven who were HCMV-seropositive and one who was seronegative.

The receptor's source is a woman aged 18-30 years in good health. The chain employs TRBV9 and TRBJ2-7, with a tentative D call TRBD2 (5 bases). Sequencing used PBMCs. This CDR3 reads CASSARGKVGEQYF. The CDR3 DNA reads as TGTGCCAGCAGCGCCCGAGGGAAGGTCGGCGAGCAGTACTTC.